This T cell receptor (beta chain) originates from a study of CD8+ T cells in alopecia areata. Reverse transcribed after extraction, RNA yielded cDNA as the sequencing template. Generated by immunoSEQ multiplex PCR, the TCRdb table keeps only in-frame clones and is missing some. The sample contains 130,000 to 150,000 clones, roughly 58% of which appear only once. This clone has just one count. Germline CDR1 LGHNA, CDR2 YNFKEQ. The CDR3 totals 16 residues. With 4 bases clipped from V and 0 bases from J, the junction kept 5 bases outside the gene matches. This receptor was taken from a human donor in good health. The genes are TRBV4-2 and TRBJ2-3; TRBD2 matches at 9 bases. The source material was CD8+ T cells sorted from blood. The CDR3 loop is CASSPGLATSTDTQYF. The CDR3, as DNA: TGTGCCAGCAGCCCAGGACTAGCGACTAGCACAGATACGCAGTATTTT.